This T cell receptor (beta chain) was recovered during a study of blood T cell repertoires in COVID-19. Study information: Both acute and convalescent COVID-19 samples were obtained from the United States, Italy and Spain. The analysed material was cDNA or gDNA that came from T cells, B-cell-depleted T cells, or PBMCs.

In the study's own analysis: Reference gene primers were amplified, and this amplification served to estimate nucleated cell counts. Assay: immunoSEQ multiplex PCR; the TCRdb copy retains only in-frame clones and omits some. Clone size and V and J calls were adopted from that table, with D and trimming inferred from the DNA. The sample lists under 250,000 clones, around nine tenths seen once, with 1.5% to 2% in the top ten. The junction had 13 bases not matched to a gene; V was cut back by 5 bases and J by 0 bases. CDR3 length: 19 amino acids. CDR1 and CDR2 from the germline V gene are SGHDT and YYEEEE.

The sequence was collected from a woman aged 60-75 years who had recovered from COVID-19. The sample taken for sequencing was peripheral blood. The rearrangement links TRBV5-6 to TRBJ2-6; TRBD1 aligns across 8 bases. In nucleotides, the CDR3 is TGTGCCAGCAGATCTGTGCCGGGACAGGAGATCTCTGGGGCCAACGTCCTGACTTTC. It is translated as CASRSVPGQEISGANVLTF.